These T cell receptor beta chains were read from a single sample in a study of CD8 T cells in ankylosing spondylitis. MiXCR was run by TCRdb on the 5' RACE reads, yielding one entry per CDR3 protein. The repertoire holds around 770,000 distinct CDR3 sequences, about an eighth seen once, with roughly 0.51% in the top ten. Sequenced material: blood, either unsorted or a sorted T cell fraction (not recorded which). All receptors come from a male donor with ankylosing spondylitis. Each CDR3 is given with its conserved first and last residue. The D gene is left open where the match is weak. Only some rows state a clone size, as once, few, many or a class for expanded clones.

clone_size cdr3_length j_call v_call d_call cdr3_nt cdr3_aa
- 13 TRBJ1-1 TRBV6-1 - TGTGCCAGCGTGGCCCTAAGGGCCACTGAAGCTTTCTTT CASVALRATEAFF
- 15 TRBJ2-1 TRBV5-1 TRBD2 TGCGCCAGCAGCTTCACTAGCGGAGCCCACAATGAGCAGTTCTTC CASSFTSGAHNEQFF
few 15 TRBJ2-1 TRBV9 TRBD2 TGTGCCAGCAGCGTAATGGGCGGGGGAGACAATGAGCAGTTCTTC CASSVMGGGDNEQFF
few 12 TRBJ1-5 TRBV20-1 - TGCAGTGCTAGATCAGGGCCGGAGCCCCAGCATTTT CSARSGPEPQHF
- 14 TRBJ2-7 TRBV20-1 - TGCAGTGGGTCAGGGGCCCCAGGGTCGGGCGAGCAGTACTTC CSGSGAPGSGEQYF
- 14 TRBJ2-1 TRBV12-3/TRBV12-4 TRBD2 TGTGCCAGCTCCCCATGGACTAGTAATAATGAGCAGTTCTTC CASSPWTSNNEQFF
many 13 TRBJ2-4 TRBV7-2 - TGTGCCAGCAGCCCAAGTAACCAAAACATTCAGTACTTC CASSPSNQNIQYF
- 20 TRBJ2-3 TRBV4-3 TRBD2 TGCGCCAGCAGCCCGGGACTAGCGGGAGCCACCGACCTTAGCACAGATACGCAGTATTTT CASSPGLAGATDLSTDTQYF
many 17 TRBJ2-1 TRBV28 TRBD2 TGTGCCAATACGGGACTAGCGGGAGAGTCTTCCTACAATGAGCAGTTCTTC CANTGLAGESSYNEQFF
few 16 TRBJ2-6 TRBV10-3 TRBD1 TGTGCCATCAGTGAGTCACAGGGGGCCGGGGCCAACGTCCTGACTTTC CAISESQGAGANVLTF
- 15 TRBJ1-5 TRBV20-1 TRBD1 TGCAGTGCAGTAGTCCCCAGGGGGAGCAATCAGCCCCAGCATTTT CSAVVPRGSNQPQHF
- 15 TRBJ1-5 TRBV6-1 - TGTGCCAGCAGCCCGAGTGGGGCCGGCAATCAGCCCCAGCATTTT CASSPSGAGNQPQHF
- 15 TRBJ2-7 TRBV20-1 TRBD1 TGCAGTGCTAGAACTCACGCCGGGACAGATTACGAGCAGTACTTC CSARTHAGTDYEQYF
few 14 TRBJ2-7 TRBV4-2 TRBD1 TGTGCCAGCGCTACCGGGACAGGAGTCTACGAGCAGTACTTC CASATGTGVYEQYF
- 13 TRBJ1-1 TRBV20-1 - TGCAGTGCTACCGCGGGGTTGAACACTGAAGCTTTCTTT CSATAGLNTEAFF
few 12 TRBJ2-7 TRBV5-1 - TGCGCCAGCAGCTTGACCTTTGGCGAGCAGTACTTC CASSLTFGEQYF
few 18 TRBJ2-6 TRBV20-1 TRBD2 TGCAGTGCTAGAGATGTATCGGGAGGAAGCTCTGGGGCCAACGTCCTGACTTTC CSARDVSGGSSGANVLTF
- 10 TRBJ2-1 TRBV20-1 - TGCAGTGCTGTCCCTGGCCGGCAGTTCTTC CSAVPGRQFF
few 13 TRBJ2-4 TRBV4-3 - TGCGCCAGCAGCCAAGATCGGGCCAACATTCAGTACTTC CASSQDRANIQYF
- 14 TRBJ2-1 TRBV7-9 - TGTGCCAGCAGCTTAGCCCTCAATTACAATGAGCAGTTCTTC CASSLALNYNEQFF
few 15 TRBJ2-1 TRBV18 - TGTGCCAGCTCACCAAAAAAATCAGGGAACAATGAGCAGTTCTTC CASSPKKSGNNEQFF
many 12 TRBJ2-7 TRBV20-1 - TGCAGTGCTAGAGGTCTTGTCTACGAGCAGTACTTC CSARGLVYEQYF
many 13 TRBJ1-4 TRBV12-3/TRBV12-4 - TGTGCCAGCAGGCGACAGATCGGGGAAAAACTGTTTTTT CASRRQIGEKLFF
- 16 TRBJ2-3 TRBV5-1 - TGCGCCAGCAGCTTGGCCGGCGGGACAGACACAGATACGCAGTATTTT CASSLAGGTDTDTQYF
- 14 TRBJ1-2 TRBV6-2/TRBV6-3 - TGTGCCAGCCGAGCCGGGGCCGCAACCTATGGCTACACCTTC CASRAGAATYGYTF
- 13 TRBJ2-7 TRBV4-3 - TGCGCCAGCAGCCAAGTTATAACCAACGAGCAGTACTTC CASSQVITNEQYF
- 16 TRBJ1-4 TRBV4-3 - TGCGCCAGCAGCCAAGACCCCTATCAGAGGGGGGAAAAACTGTTTTTT CASSQDPYQRGEKLFF
few 13 TRBJ1-2 TRBV7-8 - TGTGCCAGCAGCTTAGGGGGCCAGGGGGGCTACACCTTC CASSLGGQGGYTF
few 17 TRBJ2-3 TRBV10-3 - TGTGCCATCAGTGAGTCGATAGTGGGGGGGCGTAAAGATACGCAGTATTTT CAISESIVGGRKDTQYF
- 14 TRBJ2-7 TRBV11-2 - TGTGCCAGCAGCTTTTGGGAGAGCTCCTACGAGCAGTACTTC CASSFWESSYEQYF
many 11 TRBJ2-1 TRBV3-1 - TGCGCCAGCAGCCAAGGGAGTGAGCAGTTCTTC CASSQGSEQFF
few 15 TRBJ2-5 TRBV4-2 - TGTGCCAGCAGCCCCGATCTCAACGGGGAAGAGACCCAGTACTTC CASSPDLNGEETQYF
- 15 TRBJ1-4 TRBV7-2 TRBD1 TGTGCCAGCAGCAACGGACAGGGGCTGGGAGAAAAACTGTTTTTT CASSNGQGLGEKLFF